This is a list of T cell receptor beta chains from one sample in a study of cytomegalovirus exposure and HLA in healthy donors. TCRdb keeps only in-frame clones here, not all; method: immunoSEQ multiplex PCR. The table shows roughly 140,000 clones, with roughly three quarters occurring only once. The specimen sequenced was PBMCs. These receptors all come from a male donor in good health and CMV-seronegative. Both conserved end residues are part of each CDR3. D genes are given only for firm matches. Not all rows give a size; the values are once, few, many and, for expanded clones, a class.

d_gene	abundance	j_gene	v_gene	len	CDR3aa	CDR3nt
.	few	TRBJ1-3	TRBV6-5	16	CASSYSLIGTGNTIYF	TGTGCCAGCAGTTACTCTCTGATAGGGACAGGAAACACCATATATTTT
TRBD1	.	TRBJ2-1	TRBV7-2	14	CASSTDRNYNEQFF	TGTGCCAGCAGCACGGACAGGAATTACAATGAGCAGTTCTTC
TRBD2	.	TRBJ2-7	TRBV7-6	14	CASSLDSGAGEQYF	TGTGCCAGCAGCCTAGATAGCGGGGCGGGCGAGCAGTACTTC
.	.	TRBJ1-1	TRBV19	13	CASSTVKNTEAFF	TGTGCCAGTAGTACAGTGAAGAACACTGAAGCTTTCTTT
.	once	TRBJ2-5	TRBV5-6	14	CASSSPPTGETQYF	TGTGCCAGCAGCTCGCCCCCGACGGGAGAGACCCAGTACTTC
.	.	TRBJ1-3	TRBV9	15	CASSDELRSGNTIYF	TGTGCCAGCAGCGACGAACTGCGGTCTGGAAACACCATATATTTT
.	.	TRBJ1-6	TRBV10-2	15	CASRIQGESNSPLHF	TGCGCCAGCAGGATACAGGGAGAGAGTAATTCACCCCTCCACTTT
.	few	TRBJ1-1	TRBV30	13	CAWDPAENTEAFF	TGTGCCTGGGACCCGGCGGAGAACACTGAAGCTTTCTTT
.	.	TRBJ2-1	TRBV6-5	14	CASRPPRYSNEQFF	TGTGCCAGCAGGCCCCCCCGATACTCCAATGAGCAGTTCTTC
.	.	TRBJ1-5	TRBV9	14	CASSPGGGNQPQHF	TGTGCCAGCAGCCCCGGGGGAGGCAATCAGCCCCAGCATTTT
TRBD1	.	TRBJ2-5	TRBV11-1	14	CASSSGTGQETQYF	TGTGCCAGCAGCTCCGGGACAGGGCAAGAGACCCAGTACTTC
.	.	TRBJ2-3	TRBV28	14	CASSFNRDTDTQYF	TGTGCCAGCAGTTTTAACAGGGACACAGATACGCAGTATTTT
.	few	TRBJ2-5	TRBV19	11	CATRGAETQYF	TGTGCCACCCGGGGGGCAGAGACCCAGTACTTC
.	.	TRBJ2-4	TRBV11-2	14	CASSLGFRGRVQYF	TGTGCCAGCAGCTTAGGGTTCAGGGGTCGCGTTCAGTACTTC
.	.	TRBJ2-5	TRBV5-1	14	CASSLTPGQETQYF	TGCGCCAGCAGCTTAACGCCGGGACAAGAGACCCAGTACTTC
.	.	TRBJ1-1	TRBV7-6	13	CASSLDSNTEAFF	TGTGCCAGCAGCTTAGACTCGAACACTGAAGCTTTCTTT
.	.	TRBJ1-2	TRBV28	12	CASSLSIYGYTF	TGTGCCAGCAGTTTAAGCATCTATGGCTACACCTTC
TRBD1	.	TRBJ2-7	TRBV4-2	15	CASSPGGSPTYEQYF	TGTGCCAGCAGCCCAGGGGGTTCGCCTACCTACGAGCAGTACTTC
TRBD1	few	TRBJ1-4	TRBV7-2	16	CASSSTGTGGSEKLFF	TGTGCCAGCAGCTCGACCGGGACAGGGGGATCTGAAAAACTGTTTTTT
.	.	TRBJ2-7	TRBV2	13	CASSGAASYEQYF	TGTGCCAGCAGTGGGGCAGCCTCCTACGAGCAGTACTTC
.	.	TRBJ2-7	TRBV19	12	CASSHGVDEQYF	TGTGCCAGTAGTCACGGAGTGGACGAGCAGTACTTC
.	.	TRBJ1-2	TRBV21-1	14	CASSKVPGEGGYTF	TGTGCCAGCAGCAAAGTCCCAGGGGAGGGTGGCTACACCTTC
.	.	TRBJ1-1	TRBV7-2	15	CASSLAYGGSTEAFF	TGTGCCAGCAGCTTAGCGTACGGGGGAAGCACTGAAGCTTTCTTT
TRBD1	.	TRBJ1-1	TRBV7-9	15	CASSLVGQMNTEAFF	TGTGCCAGCAGCTTAGTGGGACAGATGAACACTGAAGCTTTCTTT
.	.	TRBJ2-1	TRBV30	15	CAWSRGWGSYNEQFF	TGTGCCTGGAGTCGGGGGTGGGGTTCCTACAATGAGCAGTTCTTC
TRBD2	.	TRBJ2-3	TRBV5-1	15	CASSSRLAGTDTQYF	TGCGCCAGCAGCTCCAGACTAGCGGGCACAGATACGCAGTATTTT
.	.	TRBJ2-5	TRBV30	12	CAQGRSQETQYF	TGTGCCCAGGGCAGATCTCAAGAGACCCAGTACTTC
TRBD1	.	TRBJ2-1	TRBV4-3	16	CASSQDRRGLGNEQFF	TGCGCCAGCAGCCAAGACCGCAGGGGGCTCGGGAATGAGCAGTTCTTC
.	once	TRBJ1-2	TRBV28	12	CASSPAGYGYTF	TGTGCCAGCAGTCCCGCAGGGTATGGCTACACCTTC
TRBD2	few	TRBJ2-3	TRBV9	15	CASTEGGGGADTQYF	TGTGCCAGCACCGAGGGTGGCGGGGGGGCAGATACGCAGTATTTT
.	.	TRBJ1-3	TRBV6-5	15	CASSYGSRGVNTIYF	TGTGCCAGCAGTTACGGGAGCAGGGGAGTAAACACCATATATTTT
TRBD1	.	TRBJ2-7	TRBV28	14	CASSAPGQSYEQYF	TGTGCCAGCAGTGCACCGGGACAGTCCTACGAGCAGTACTTC
TRBD1	.	TRBJ2-5	TRBV5-1	17	CASSLEASGTGEETQYF	TGCGCCAGCAGCTTAGAGGCCTCCGGGACAGGGGAAGAGACCCAGTACTTC
TRBD1	.	TRBJ1-1	TRBV11-2	15	CASSLGQGLNTEAFF	TGTGCCAGCAGCTTAGGACAGGGGTTAAACACTGAAGCTTTCTTT
.	.	TRBJ1-4	TRBV28	18	CASSLVGSIVGGGEKLFF	TGTGCCAGCAGTTTGGTGGGGAGTATTGTAGGTGGGGGGGAAAAACTGTTTTTT
TRBD1	few	TRBJ1-6	TRBV10-3	14	CAISGQGMDSPLHF	TGTGCCATCAGTGGACAGGGTATGGATTCACCCCTCCACTTT
TRBD2	.	TRBJ2-7	TRBV27	16	CASSKSTSGGNYEQYF	TGTGCCAGCAGTAAATCGACTAGCGGCGGGAATTACGAGCAGTACTTC
TRBD2	.	TRBJ2-2	TRBV30	13	CAWSRTSRGELFF	TGTGCCTGGAGTAGGACTAGCCGGGGGGAGCTGTTTTTT
TRBD1	.	TRBJ2-7	TRBV9	15	CASSVGDRGGYEQYF	TGTGCCAGCAGCGTAGGGGACAGGGGCGGCTACGAGCAGTACTTC
.	.	TRBJ2-7	TRBV9	14	CASSVAGTPSSQYF	TGTGCCAGCAGCGTTGCCGGGACACCGAGCTCGCAGTACTTC
.	.	TRBJ2-3	TRBV5-4	12	CASSSDRYTQYF	TGTGCCAGCAGCTCCGACAGGTATACGCAGTATTTT
.	few	TRBJ1-2	TRBV2	13	CASTRGGNYGYTF	TGTGCCAGCACCCGCGGGGGGAACTATGGCTACACCTTC